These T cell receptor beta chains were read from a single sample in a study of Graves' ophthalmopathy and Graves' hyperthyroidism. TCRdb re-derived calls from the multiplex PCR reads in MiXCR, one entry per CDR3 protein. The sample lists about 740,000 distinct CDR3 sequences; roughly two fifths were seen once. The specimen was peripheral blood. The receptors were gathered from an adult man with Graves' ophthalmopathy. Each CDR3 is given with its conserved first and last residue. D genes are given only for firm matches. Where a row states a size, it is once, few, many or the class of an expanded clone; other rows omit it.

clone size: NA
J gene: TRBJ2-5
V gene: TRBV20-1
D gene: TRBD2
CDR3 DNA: TGCAGTGCTAGCCTCGGGACTAGCGGGCCCCAAGAGACCCAGTACTTC
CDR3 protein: CSASLGTSGPQETQYF

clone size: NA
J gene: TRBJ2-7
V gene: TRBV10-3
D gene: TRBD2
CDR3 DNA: TGTGCCAGCAGTTTGCTAGCGGGAGCTTTTTATGAGCAGTACTTC
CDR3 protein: CASSLLAGAFYEQYF

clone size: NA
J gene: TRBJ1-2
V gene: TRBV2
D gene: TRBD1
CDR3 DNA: TGTGCCAGCAGTTCGCTGGGGACAGGAGAAGCTAACTATGGCTACACCTTC
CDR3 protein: CASSSLGTGEANYGYTF

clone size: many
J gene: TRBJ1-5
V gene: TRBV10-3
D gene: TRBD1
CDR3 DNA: TGTGCCATCAGTGAGTACGGACAGGGTTTTCAGCCCCAGCATTTT
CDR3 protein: CAISEYGQGFQPQHF

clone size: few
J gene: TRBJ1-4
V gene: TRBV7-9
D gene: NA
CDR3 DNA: TGTGCCAGCAGCGGACACCGGCAACACACAACTAATGAAAAACTGTTTTTT
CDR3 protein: CASSGHRQHTTNEKLFF

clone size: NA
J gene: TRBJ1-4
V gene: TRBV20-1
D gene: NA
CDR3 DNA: TGCAGTGTTTCCGGGATCACCTCGAATGAAAAACTGTTTTTT
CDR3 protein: CSVSGITSNEKLFF

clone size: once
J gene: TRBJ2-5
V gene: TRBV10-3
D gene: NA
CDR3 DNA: TGTGCCATCAGTGAGCCTGAGGGCTATGAGACCCAGTACTTC
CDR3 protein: CAISEPEGYETQYF

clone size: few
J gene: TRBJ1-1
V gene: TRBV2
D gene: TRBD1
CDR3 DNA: TGTGCCAGCAGCGGACAGGGTGTTGGGACTGAAGCTTTCTTT
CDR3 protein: CASSGQGVGTEAFF

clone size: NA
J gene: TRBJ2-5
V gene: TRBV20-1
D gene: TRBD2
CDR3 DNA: TGCAGTGCTTTGGCTAGCGGGGGGGAAGAGACCCAGTACTTC
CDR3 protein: CSALASGGEETQYF

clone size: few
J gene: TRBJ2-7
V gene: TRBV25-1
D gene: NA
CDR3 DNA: TGTGCCAGCAGTGCGCCCGGGGACCTAGCCTACGAGCAGTACTTC
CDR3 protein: CASSAPGDLAYEQYF

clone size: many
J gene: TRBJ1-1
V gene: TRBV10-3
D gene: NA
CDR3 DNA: TGTGCCATCAGTGGAACCGGGACGAACACTGAAGCTTTCTTT
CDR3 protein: CAISGTGTNTEAFF

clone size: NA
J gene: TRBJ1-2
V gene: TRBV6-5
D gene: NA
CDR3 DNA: TGTGCCAGCACGTTCAGGGAGGGCCTATATGGGGGCTACACCTTC
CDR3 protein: CASTFREGLYGGYTF

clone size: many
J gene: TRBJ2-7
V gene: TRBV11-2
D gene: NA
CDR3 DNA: TGTGCCAGCAGCTTAGTATCCGGGGGATCCTACGAGCAGTACTTC
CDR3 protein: CASSLVSGGSYEQYF

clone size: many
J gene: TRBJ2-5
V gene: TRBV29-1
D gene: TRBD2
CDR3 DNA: TGCAGCGTTGACTTGCTCGGGACTAGCGGAGAAGAGACCCAGTACTTC
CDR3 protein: CSVDLLGTSGEETQYF

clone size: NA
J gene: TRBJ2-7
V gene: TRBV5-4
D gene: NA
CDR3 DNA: TGTGCCAGCAGCTCAGGCGAGGGGGAAGCTGAGGTATACGAGCAGTACTTC
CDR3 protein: CASSSGEGEAEVYEQYF

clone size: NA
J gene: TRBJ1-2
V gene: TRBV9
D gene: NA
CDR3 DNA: TGTGCCAGCAGCCCCATCGTCGGCGGGAACTATGGCTACACCTTC
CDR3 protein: CASSPIVGGNYGYTF

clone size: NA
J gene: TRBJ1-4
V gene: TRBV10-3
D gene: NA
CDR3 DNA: TGTGCCATCAGTGAGTCGGCAGGGAGTGAAAAACTGTTTTTT
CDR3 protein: CAISESAGSEKLFF

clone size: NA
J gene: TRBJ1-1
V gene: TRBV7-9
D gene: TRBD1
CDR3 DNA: TGTGCCAGCAGCTTAGCTTGGGACGCGACAGGGGATTCACACGAGATGAACACTGAAGCTTTCTTT
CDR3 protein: CASSLAWDATGDSHEMNTEAFF

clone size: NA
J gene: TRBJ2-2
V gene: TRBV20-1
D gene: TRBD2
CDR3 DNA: TGCAGTGCTCCTGGACTAGCGGGAGGGCCCGCCACCGGGGAGCTGTTTTTT
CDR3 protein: CSAPGLAGGPATGELFF

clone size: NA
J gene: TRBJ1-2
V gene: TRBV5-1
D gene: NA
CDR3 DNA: TGCGCCAGCAGCGTTGGGGACACCCCTCGATGGGGCTACACCTTC
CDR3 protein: CASSVGDTPRWGYTF

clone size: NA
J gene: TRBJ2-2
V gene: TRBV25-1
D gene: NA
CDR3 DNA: TGTGCCAGTAGTATAAGACCGTTAGCCGGGGAGCTGTTTTTT
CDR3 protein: CASSIRPLAGELFF

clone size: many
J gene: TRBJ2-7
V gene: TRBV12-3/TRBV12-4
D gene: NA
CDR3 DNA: TGTGCCAGCAGTTGGCCGAGCACCCTGAACGAGCAGTACTTC
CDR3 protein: CASSWPSTLNEQYF

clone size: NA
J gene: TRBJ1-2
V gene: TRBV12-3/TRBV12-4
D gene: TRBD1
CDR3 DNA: TGTGCCAGCAGGAGGACAGGGGAAGACTATGGCCACACCTTC
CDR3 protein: CASRRTGEDYGHTF

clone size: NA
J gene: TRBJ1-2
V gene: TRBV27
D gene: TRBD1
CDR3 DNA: TGTGCCAGCAGAGACAGGGCTAACTATGGCTACACCTTC
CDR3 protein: CASRDRANYGYTF

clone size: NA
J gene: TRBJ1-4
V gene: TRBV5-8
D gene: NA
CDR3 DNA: TGTGCCAGCAGCGCCGGGACATCGGGCAGTGAAAAACTGTTTTTT
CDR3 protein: CASSAGTSGSEKLFF

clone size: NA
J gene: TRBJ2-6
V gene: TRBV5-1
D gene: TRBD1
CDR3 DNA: TGCGCCAGCAGCTACAGGACAGGGGGCGCTTCTGGGGCCAACGTCCTGACTTTC
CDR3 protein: CASSYRTGGASGANVLTF

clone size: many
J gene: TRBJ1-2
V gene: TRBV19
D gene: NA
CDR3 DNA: TGTGCCAGTAGTATTAGCAGGGCCTATGGCTACACCTTC
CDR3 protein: CASSISRAYGYTF

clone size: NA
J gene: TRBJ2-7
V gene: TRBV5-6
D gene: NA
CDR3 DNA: TGTGCCAGCAGCTTGGGGGCATCTAGCTTCGGCGAGCAGTACTTC
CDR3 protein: CASSLGASSFGEQYF

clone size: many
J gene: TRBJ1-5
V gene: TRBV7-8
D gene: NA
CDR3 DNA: TGTGCCAGCAGCTTAGCGACAGGAAGCAATCAGCCCCAGCATTTT
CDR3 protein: CASSLATGSNQPQHF

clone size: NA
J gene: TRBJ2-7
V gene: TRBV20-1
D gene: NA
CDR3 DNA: TGCAGTGCTAGATCGGCCCGACGGGTCGGCGAGCAGTACTTC
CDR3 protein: CSARSARRVGEQYF

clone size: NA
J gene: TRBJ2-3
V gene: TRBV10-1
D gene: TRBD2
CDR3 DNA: TGCGCCAGCGGTCTAGCGGAAGATACGCAGTATTTT
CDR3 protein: CASGLAEDTQYF

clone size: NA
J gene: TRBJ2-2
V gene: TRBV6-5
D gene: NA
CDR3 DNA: TGTGCCAGCGCCCTAGGGAGATCTAGCACCGGGGAGCTGTTTTTT
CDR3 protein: CASALGRSSTGELFF

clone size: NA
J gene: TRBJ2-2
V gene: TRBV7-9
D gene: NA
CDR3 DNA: TGCGCCAGCAGCCAACTCTCCGGCGGGGAGCTGTTTTTT
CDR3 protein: CASSQLSGGELFF

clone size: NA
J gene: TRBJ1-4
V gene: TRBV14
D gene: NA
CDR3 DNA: TGTGCCAGCAGTCGGGAACCGGGACGGACTAATGAAAAACTGTTTTTT
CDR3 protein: CASSREPGRTNEKLFF

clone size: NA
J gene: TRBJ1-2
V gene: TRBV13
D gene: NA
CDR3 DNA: TGTGCCAGCAGCTTAGGGCCGGGGTGGAGCGGCTACACCTTC
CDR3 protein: CASSLGPGWSGYTF

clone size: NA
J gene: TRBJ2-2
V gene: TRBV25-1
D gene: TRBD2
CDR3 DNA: TGTGCCAGCAGCCAAGTAGCGGGCGGGGAGCTGTTTTTT
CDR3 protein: CASSQVAGGELFF

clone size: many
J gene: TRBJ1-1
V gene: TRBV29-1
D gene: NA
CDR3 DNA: TGCAGCGTTATAGAGTTGAACACTGAAGCTTTCTTT
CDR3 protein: CSVIELNTEAFF

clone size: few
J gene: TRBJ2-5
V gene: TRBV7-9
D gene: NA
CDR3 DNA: TGTGCCAGCAGCTGGGGGACAATGCAAGAGACCCAGTACTTC
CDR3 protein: CASSWGTMQETQYF

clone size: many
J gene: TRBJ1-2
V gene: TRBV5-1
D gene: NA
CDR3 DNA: TGTGCCAGCAGTGCCGACGGGGGCTATGGCTACACCTTC
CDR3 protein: CASSADGGYGYTF

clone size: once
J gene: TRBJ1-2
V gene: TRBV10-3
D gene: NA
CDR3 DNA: TGTGCCATCAGGGCCTACCCAGGGAACTATGGCTACACCTTC
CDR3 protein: CAIRAYPGNYGYTF